These 26 T cell receptor beta chains were all obtained from the same sample, sequenced in a study of shared clonotypes between healthy human individuals. Profiling relied on immunoSEQ multiplex PCR, and the TCRdb table lists in-frame clones only, not all of them. The sample carries roughly 1,000,000 clones, 75% to 80% recorded once. Input material: memory CD4+ T cells from PBMCs. Subset in this sample: CD45RA-negative fraction. The receptor set was obtained from a man younger than 30 in good health. Some clones in this sample may be carry-over from other donors' samples.

The chain carries TRBV19 and TRBJ2-7; possible D gene TRBD2, 5 bases. CDR1 and CDR2 (germline): LNHDA, SQIVND (reference sequence). The CDR3 has 13 residues. V gave up 8 bases and J gave up 4 bases, with 15 bases separating them. CDR3 sequence: CASGFRDTYEQYF. The DNA for the CDR3 is TGTGCCAGTGGGTTCCGGGATACTTACGAGCAGTACTTC. The variable domain in full, with the rest retrieved from reference TRBV19 and TRBJ2-7, is DGGITQSPKYLFRKEGQNVTLSCEQNLNHDAMYWYRQDPGQGLRLIYYSQIVNDFQKGDIAEGYSVSREKKESFPLTVTSAQKNPTAFYLCASGFRDTYEQYFGPGTRLTVT.

This clone was observed a single time. Other nucleotide sequences from this sample produce the same CDR3. J is TRBJ2-7 and V is TRBV11-2, with D maybe TRBD2 (7 bases). This CDR3 contains 14 residues. Germline CDR1 SGHAT, CDR2 FQNNGV. The V end lost 1 base, the J end lost 2 bases, and 9 bases lay between the germline ends. The CDR3 is CASSLVGGAYEQYF. Here the CDR3 DNA reads TGTGCCAGCAGCTTAGTAGGGGGGGCCTACGAGCAGTACTTC.

The rearrangement links TRBV11-2 to TRBJ2-3; TRBD2 is a possible D gene (7 bases). V shed 3 bases and J shed 1 base, with 14 bases lying between them. The germline V gene has CDR1 SGHAT and CDR2 FQNNGV. This CDR3 has 16 amino acids. CDR3 nucleotide sequence: TGTGCCAGCAGCTTTCTTGCGGGGGCGCGCACAGATACGCAGTATTTT. Translated, it gives CASSFLAGARTDTQYF.

This clone was seen once. This CDR3 reads CASSTHETIRGDQPQHF. The CDR3 DNA reads as TGTGCCAGTAGTACCCATGAAACAATACGGGGGGATCAGCCCCAGCATTTT. This rearrangement joins TRBV19 to TRBJ1-5; maybe TRBD1 (5 bases). In germline, CDR1 is LNHDA, CDR2 SQIVND (reference sequence). V was cut by 4 bases and J by 5 bases, with 21 bases left in between. This CDR3 is built from 17 residues.

In nucleotides, the CDR3 is TGTGCCAGCAGCTTCCCGACTAGTACCAACGTCCTGACTTTC. This translates into CASSFPTSTNVLTF. The chain links TRBV7-9 to TRBJ2-6; a possible D gene is TRBD2 (6 bases). Between the trimmed V and J ends, which lost 3 bases and 8 bases, there was a span of 11 bases. The CDR3 has 14 residues. Germline CDR1 SEHNR, CDR2 FQNEAQ (reference sequence).

This chain connects TRBV5-1 to TRBJ1-2; TRBD1 might be the D (6 bases). The ends were cut back, 0 bases at V and 4 bases at J, with 10 bases in the middle. CDR1 and CDR2 from the germline V gene are SGHRS and YFSETQ. The CDR3 has 14 amino acids. The CDR3 sequence is CASSLVGGTYGYTF. CDR3 bases: TGCGCCAGCAGCTTGGTAGGGGGGACCTATGGCTACACCTTC.

V and J are TRBV7-9 and TRBJ1-5; tentatively, D is TRBD1 (5 bases). Trimming removed 3 bases at V and 7 bases at J, with 13 bases between. The CDR3 loop spans 14 amino acids. The germline V gene encodes CDR1 SEHNR and CDR2 FQNEAQ (reference sequence). CDR3 residues: CASSFQGEGQPQHF. The CDR3 nucleotides are TGTGCCAGCAGCTTCCAGGGAGAAGGCCAGCCCCAGCATTTT. Filled out from reference TRBV7-9 and TRBJ1-5, the complete variable domain reads DTGVSQNPRHKITKRGQNVTFRCDPISEHNRLYWYRQTLGQGPEFLTYFQNEAQLEKSRLLSDRFSAERPKGSFSTLEIQRTEQGDSAMYLCASSFQGEGQPQHFGDGTRLSIL.

The chain is built from TRBV10-3 and TRBJ1-3; tentative D call: TRBD1 (6 bases). There are 18 residues in the CDR3. Trimming stripped 4 bases from V and 2 bases from J, with 21 bases between. Looked up from germline, CDR1 is ENHRY and CDR2 is SYGVKD. The CDR3 here is CAISARDGGPLTGNTIYF. The CDR3 nucleotides are TGTGCCATCAGTGCCCGGGACGGGGGCCCCCTGACTGGAAACACCATATATTTT.

This clone appeared a few times. The chain couples TRBV7-3 to TRBJ1-1; D may be TRBD1 (5 bases). This CDR3 has 13 residues. The V end was cut by 6 bases, the J end by 10 bases, with 18 bases between. CDR1 SGHTA and CDR2 FQGTGA come from the germline V gene. CDR3 region: CASSPSQGAGAFF. The CDR3 nucleotides are TGTGCCAGCAGTCCAAGCCAGGGCGCGGGAGCTTTCTTT.

V usage is TRBV18 and J usage is TRBJ1-3, with 8 bases identical to TRBD1. There are 15 residues in the CDR3. Trimming at V came to 2 bases and at J to 4 bases, leaving 4 bases not matched to a gene. CDR1 KGHSH and CDR2 LQKENI come from the germline V gene. In DNA, the CDR3 is TGTGCCAGCTCACCATTAGGACAGGGCGGAAACACCATATATTTT. As protein: CASSPLGQGGNTIYF.

The V gene is TRBV7-3, the J gene TRBJ2-2; weak D call: TRBD2 (5 bases). Germline CDR1 and CDR2: SGHTA and FQGTGA. With 5 bases removed from V and 7 bases from J, the gap between germline ends came to 11 bases. The CDR3 consists of 13 residues. The CDR3 loop is CASSPFGDGELFF. DNA for the CDR3: TGTGCCAGCAGCCCCTTCGGGGACGGGGAGCTGTTTTTT.

The chain couples TRBV25-1 to TRBJ2-7; TRBD1 is a possible D gene (6 bases). Deletions cut 3 bases from V and 6 bases from J, with 12 bases between. The CDR3 extends over 13 amino acids. Germline V gene data show CDR1 as MGHDK and CDR2 as SYGVNS. The CDR3: CASSDRQVGEQYF. The CDR3 bases are TGTGCCAGCAGTGATAGACAGGTCGGCGAGCAGTACTTC.

As concerns this clone: The sample holds other DNA sequences that translate to the same CDR3. The chain couples TRBV7-2 to TRBJ1-5; TRBD1 matches 8 bases. The CDR3 runs 14 residues. CDR1 SGHTA and CDR2 FQGNSA come from the germline V gene. V was pared by 5 bases and J by 6 bases, with 6 bases of the junction left unmatched. CDR3 sequence reads: CASSLGQGGQPQHF. In DNA form, the CDR3 reads TGTGCCAGCAGCCTTGGACAGGGCGGTCAGCCCCAGCATTTT.

V gene TRBV28 combines with J gene TRBJ2-7; TRBD1 matches 11 bases. Trimming took 10 bases from V and 9 from J; bases not matched to a gene: 20. Germline V CDR1 and CDR2: MDHEN, SYDVKM. This CDR3 contains 16 residues. CDR3 loop: CATELPLRTGGEGQYF. The DNA for the CDR3 is TGTGCCACCGAACTACCACTCCGGACAGGGGGCGAAGGGCAGTACTTC. The full variable domain, its missing parts supplied by reference TRBV28 and TRBJ2-7, is DVKVTQSSRYLVKRTGEKVFLECVQDMDHENMFWYRQDPGLGLRLIYFSYDVKMKEKGDIPEGYSVSREKKERFSLILESASTNQTSMYLCATELPLRTGGEGQYFGPGTRLTVT.

The V gene is TRBV5-1, the J gene TRBJ1-2, with D perhaps TRBD1 (5 bases). Trimming shortened V by 1 base and J by 8 bases, and 12 bases separated the two germline ends. This CDR3 has 13 residues. Germline V gene data show CDR1 as SGHRS and CDR2 as YFSETQ. The CDR3 DNA is TGCGCCAGCAGCTTGACAGGAGTGGAAGGCTACACCTTC. Its protein is CASSLTGVEGYTF.

This rearrangement joins TRBV6-6 to TRBJ2-5, with TRBD2 matching over 10 bases. J was trimmed by 4 bases and V by 4 bases; bases with no gene match: 9. CDR3 length equals 16 residues. Germline V gives CDR1 MNHNY, CDR2 SVGAGI (reference sequence). The CDR3 protein is CASSFQAGGPSETQYF. The CDR3 DNA reads TGTGCCAGCAGTTTCCAAGCGGGAGGGCCGTCAGAGACCCAGTACTTC.

The chain employs TRBV4-1 and TRBJ2-2; maybe TRBD1 (6 bases). The CDR3 is 17 residues long. V shed 4 bases and J shed 0 bases, with 15 bases lying between them. Germline CDR1 is MGHRA and CDR2 is YSYEKL. The CDR3: CASSRKPGTTNTGELFF. Here the CDR3 DNA reads TGCGCCAGCAGCCGAAAGCCCGGGACAACGAACACCGGGGAGCTGTTTTTT.

This clone appeared once. The chain has TRBV10-3 and TRBJ2-7; tentatively, D is TRBD2 (6 bases). Germline loops: CDR1 ENHRY, CDR2 SYGVKD. V was cut by 8 bases and J by 6 bases, with 14 bases left in between. This CDR3 has 12 amino acids. In nucleotides, the CDR3 is TGTGCCATCGGGGTCCCCGGGAGCGAGCAGTACTTC. Its protein is CAIGVPGSEQYF.

In regard to this clone: The same CDR3 arises from other DNA sequences in this sample as well. This rearrangement joins TRBV4-3 to TRBJ1-2; no firm D call. The CDR3 runs 13 residues. V was shortened by 1 base and J by 4 bases, with 7 bases between the two germline ends. Germline V gene sequence: CDR1 LGHNA, CDR2 YSLEER. As DNA, the CDR3 is TGCGCCAGCAGCCAAGCCGGGTCCTATGGCTACACCTTC. Translation: CASSQAGSYGYTF.

CDR3 in DNA: TGCGCCAGCAGCCTTAGCGGGAGTCAGTCCCCGTTCTTC. Translated, it gives CASSLSGSQSPFF. The chain has TRBV5-1 and TRBJ2-1; 9 bases fit TRBD2. Germline V CDR1 and CDR2: SGHRS, YFSETQ. This CDR3 is 13 amino acids long. V was clipped by 4 bases and J by 15 bases; unmatched bases: 11.

V usage is TRBV11-2 and J usage is TRBJ1-3; no reliable D call. V lost 1 base, J lost 5 bases, and 3 bases lay in between. The CDR3 extends over 12 amino acids. The germline V gene encodes CDR1 SGHAT and CDR2 FQNNGV. The DNA of the CDR3 is TGTGCCAGCAGCTTAGCCAGAAACACCATATATTTT. This encodes CASSLARNTIYF.

The chain employs TRBV5-1 and TRBJ2-5, with 10 bases fitting TRBD2. The CDR3 extends over 16 amino acids. The germline CDR1 and CDR2 sequences are SGHRS and YFSETQ. V gave up 0 bases and J gave up 5 bases; unmatched junction bases: 7. Here the CDR3 DNA reads TGCGCCAGCAGCTTGGGTGGACTAGCGGAAAGGGAGACCCAGTACTTC. Encoded protein: CASSLGGLAERETQYF.

This clone came up many times. The chain combines TRBV19 with TRBJ1-2; D not certain. CDR1 LNHDA and CDR2 SQIVND come from the germline V gene (reference sequence). V was clipped by 3 bases and J by 4 bases, with 12 bases between them. CDR3 length equals 14 residues. The CDR3 sequence: CASSIKAVGYGYTF. The CDR3 DNA is TGTGCCAGTAGTATTAAGGCGGTTGGCTATGGCTACACCTTC.

The genes are TRBV27 and TRBJ1-1; D may be TRBD1 (6 bases). Germline V gene sequence: CDR1 MNHEY, CDR2 SMNVEV (reference sequence). This CDR3 has 15 residues. Between the trimmed V and J ends, which lost 7 bases and 0 bases, there was a span of 15 bases. CDR3 in DNA: TGTGCCAGCACCAAAAAGGGGGGGATGAACACTGAAGCTTTCTTT. Translating it yields CASTKKGGMNTEAFF.

This clone came up a few times. The chain carries TRBV4-1 and TRBJ1-2; TRBD1 might be the D (6 bases). V was clipped by 2 bases and J by 5 bases, with 15 bases between them. CDR3 length: 15 residues. Per the germline V gene, CDR1 is MGHRA and CDR2 is YSYEKL. Here the CDR3 DNA reads TGCGCCAGCAGCCAAAACAGGGAAGGCGTTTATGGCTACACCTTC. This translates into CASSQNREGVYGYTF.

This clone has a single count. This sequence joins TRBV28 and TRBJ2-5; the match to TRBD1 covers 8 bases. The length of the CDR3 is 15 residues. V lost 2 bases, J lost 5 bases, and 7 bases stayed unmatched. In germline, CDR1 is MDHEN, CDR2 SYDVKM. The CDR3 protein is CASSLVTGVRETQYF. CDR3 DNA sequence: TGTGCCAGCAGTTTAGTGACAGGGGTTAGGGAGACCCAGTACTTC.